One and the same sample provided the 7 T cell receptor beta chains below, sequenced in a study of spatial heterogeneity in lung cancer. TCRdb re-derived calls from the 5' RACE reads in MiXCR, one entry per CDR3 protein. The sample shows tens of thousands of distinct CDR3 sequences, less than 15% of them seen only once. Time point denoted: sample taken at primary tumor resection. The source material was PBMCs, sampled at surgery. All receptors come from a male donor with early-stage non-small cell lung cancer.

In nucleotides, the CDR3 is TGCAGTGCTAGAGGGTTACGCTTTAGCCGATCGGACGAGCAGTACTTC. It yields the protein CSARGLRFSRSDEQYF. The rearrangement links TRBV20-1 to TRBJ2-7; D is undetermined. V gave up 1 base and J gave up 5 bases, with 21 bases separating them. CDR3 length: 16 amino acids. The V gene's germline CDR1 is DFQATT and CDR2 SNEGSKA (reference sequence).

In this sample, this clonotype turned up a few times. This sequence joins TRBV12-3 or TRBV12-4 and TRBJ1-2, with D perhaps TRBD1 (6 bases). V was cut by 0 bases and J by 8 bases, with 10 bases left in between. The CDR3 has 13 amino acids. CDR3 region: CASSLARGFGYTF. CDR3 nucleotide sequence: TGTGCCAGCAGTTTAGCCAGGGGCTTCGGCTACACCTTC.

In DNA form, the CDR3 reads TGTGCCAGCGTAAAAGAGGCCGGTGAGCAGTTCTTC. Translating gives CASVKEAGEQFF. The genes are TRBV7-9 and TRBJ2-1; D call uncertain. CDR1 SEHNR and CDR2 FQNEAQ come from the germline V gene (reference sequence). Trimming removed 8 bases from V and 9 bases from J, with 14 bases in between. The CDR3 is 12 residues long.

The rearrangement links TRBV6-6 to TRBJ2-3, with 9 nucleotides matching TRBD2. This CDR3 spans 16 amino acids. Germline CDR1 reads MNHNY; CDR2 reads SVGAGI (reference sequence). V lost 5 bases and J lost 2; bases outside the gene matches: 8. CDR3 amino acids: CASSIDSSGVTDTQYF. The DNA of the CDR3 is TGTGCCAGCAGTATAGACTCTAGCGGGGTCACAGATACGCAGTATTTT.

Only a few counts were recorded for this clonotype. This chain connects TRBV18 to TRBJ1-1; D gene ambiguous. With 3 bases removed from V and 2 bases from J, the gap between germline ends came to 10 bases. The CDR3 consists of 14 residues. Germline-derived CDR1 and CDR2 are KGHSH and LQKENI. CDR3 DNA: TGTGCCAGCTCACCGAGCCCGGCAAACACTGAAGCTTTCTTT. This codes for CASSPSPANTEAFF.

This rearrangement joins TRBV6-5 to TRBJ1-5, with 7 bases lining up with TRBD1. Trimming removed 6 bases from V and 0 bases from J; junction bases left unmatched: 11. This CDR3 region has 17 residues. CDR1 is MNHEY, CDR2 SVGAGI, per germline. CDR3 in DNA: TGTGCCAGCAGCCAAACAGGGGTAGCAAATAGCAATCAGCCCCAGCATTTT. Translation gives CASSQTGVANSNQPQHF.

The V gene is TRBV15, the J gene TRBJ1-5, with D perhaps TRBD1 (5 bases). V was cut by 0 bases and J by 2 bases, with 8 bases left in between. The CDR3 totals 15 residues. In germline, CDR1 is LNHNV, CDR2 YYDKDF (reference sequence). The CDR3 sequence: CATSRDWGGNQPQHF. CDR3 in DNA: TGTGCCACCAGCAGAGATTGGGGGGGCAATCAGCCCCAGCATTTT.